Here is one TCR beta chain with its context. Its antigen is not identified. The CDR3 contains 15 residues. Between the trimmed V and J ends, which lost 6 bases and 4 bases, there was a span of 19 bases. Germline assignment: CDR1 SGHAT and CDR2 FQNNGV. Researchers drew blood RNA from unsorted whole blood and extracted germline DNA as well. Surgery was preceded by the collection of about 4 milliliters of peripheral blood. These data are taken from a study of tumor-infiltrating lymphocytes in primary liver carcinoma. Study in general: Tumors were stage T1-T3 N0M0, roughly 4 to 10 cm across. In every tissue type, samples returned a similar yield of roughly 3.5 to 8 million productive TCRbeta reads. Study-level findings and limits: Blood trailed tumors significantly in top-250-clone fraction (p = 0.039).

TCR beta cDNA came from 400 to 500 ng total RNA, primed with a constant-region primer. Investigators got TCR beta libraries out of three nested multiplex PCR rounds, done with slightly modified ARM-PCR. The study ran its first two PCR rounds for nine to eleven cycles each, using TRBV1-TRBV30 forward primers and a C-beta reverse primer. Using its own MiXCR run on the multiplex PCR reads, TCRdb lists one record per CDR3 protein. The sample has some 190,000 distinct CDR3 sequences, about 60% seen once. The gene calls are TRBV11-2 and TRBJ2-7, with D tentatively TRBD2 (6 bases). The material sequenced was peripheral blood. This clonotype was obtained from a man aged 35-49 years with primary liver carcinoma and hepatitis B virus infection. The CDR3 loop is CASRQEAGTGYEQYF. CDR3 in DNA: TGTGCCAGCAGGCAAGAGGCGGGGACCGGGTACGAGCAGTACTTC. Complete variable domain (other parts from reference TRBV11-2 and TRBJ2-7): EAGVAQSPRYKIIEKRQSVAFWCNPISGHATLYWYQQILGQGPKLLIQFQNNGVVDDSQLPKDRFSAERLKGVDSTLKIQPAKLEDSAVYLCASRQEAGTGYEQYFGPGTRLTVT.